Listed below are T cell receptor beta chains from one sample, sequenced in a study of blood T cell repertoires in COVID-19. Clones were read by immunoSEQ multiplex PCR, and TCRdb kept only the in-frame ones, dropping some. The data contain about 240,000 clones, more than 75% of them singletons. The source material was peripheral blood. Receptors were obtained from a man older than 75 with acute or convalescent COVID-19. Each CDR3 is given with its conserved first and last residue. Fields, in order: J gene, D gene, clone size, V gene, CDR3 protein, CDR3 DNA. D genes are given only for firm matches. Size is omitted from some rows. Given values are once, few, many or a class for expanded clones.

TRBJ1-1	NA	many	TRBV5-6	CASSRARQRLNTEAFF	TGTGCCAGCAGCCGCGCCCGACAGAGATTGAACACTGAAGCTTTCTTT
TRBJ2-4	TRBD1	NA	TRBV2	CASSDLRDRANFQYF	TGTGCCAGCAGTGACCTCCGGGACAGGGCGAATTTTCAGTACTTC
TRBJ1-6	NA	NA	TRBV19	CASSTPQDSPLHF	TGTGCCAGTAGTACCCCTCAGGATTCACCCCTCCACTTT
TRBJ1-3	TRBD1	NA	TRBV7-9	CASSANDRGTGNTIYF	TGTGCCAGCAGCGCTAATGACAGGGGCACTGGAAACACCATATATTTT
TRBJ1-2	TRBD1	NA	TRBV6-5	CASTRGQGLAGYTF	TGTGCCAGCACGAGGGGACAGGGGTTGGCTGGCTACACCTTC
TRBJ2-3	TRBD2	NA	TRBV5-1	CASSPPGGGSTDTQYF	TGCGCCAGCAGCCCGCCGGGCGGGGGGAGCACAGATACGCAGTATTTT
TRBJ1-3	TRBD1	few	TRBV5-1	CASSFTGEGNTIYF	TGCGCCAGCAGCTTTACAGGGGAAGGAAACACCATATATTTT
TRBJ1-3	NA	NA	TRBV28	CASRTPQGNTIYF	TGTGCCAGCAGAACACCTCAGGGAAACACCATATATTTT
TRBJ1-3	NA	NA	TRBV5-1	CASSLNSGAPPGNTIYF	TGCGCCAGCAGCTTGAATAGCGGGGCGCCCCCTGGAAACACCATATATTTT
TRBJ2-7	NA	NA	TRBV7-2	CASSYGQSEQYF	TGTGCCAGCAGCTACGGACAGTCCGAGCAGTACTTC
TRBJ2-7	NA	few	TRBV21-1	CASSKSGTDNYEQYF	TGTGCCAGCAGCAAGTCCGGGACAGATAACTACGAGCAGTACTTC
TRBJ1-2	NA	NA	TRBV3-1/TRBV3-2	CASSQVEDSSGGYTF	TGTGCCAGCAGTCAAGTAGAGGACAGTTCAGGTGGCTACACCTTC